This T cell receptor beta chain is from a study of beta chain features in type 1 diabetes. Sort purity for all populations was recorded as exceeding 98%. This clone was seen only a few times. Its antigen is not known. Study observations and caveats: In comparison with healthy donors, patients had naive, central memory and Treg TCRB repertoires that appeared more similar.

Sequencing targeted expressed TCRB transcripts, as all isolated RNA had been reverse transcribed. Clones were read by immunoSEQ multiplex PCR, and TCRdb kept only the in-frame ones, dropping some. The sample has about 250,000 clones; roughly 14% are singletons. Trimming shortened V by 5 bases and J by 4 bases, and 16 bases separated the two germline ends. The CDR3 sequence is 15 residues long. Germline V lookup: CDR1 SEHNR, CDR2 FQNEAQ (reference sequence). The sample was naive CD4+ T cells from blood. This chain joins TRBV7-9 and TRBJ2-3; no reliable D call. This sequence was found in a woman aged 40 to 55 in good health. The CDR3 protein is CASSRIRSPSDTQYF. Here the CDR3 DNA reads TGTGCCAGCAGCCGGATCAGGTCCCCTTCAGATACGCAGTATTTT.